This paragraph reports one TCR beta chain. Its antigen is still unknown. This sample is drawn from a study of vaccination and CD4 T cells after COVID-19. About the research overall: Investigators sampled three convalescent patients at day 14 and days 161 to 241 post-vaccination.

The Oncomine TCR Beta short-read assay generated sequence data from the DNA of cultured CD4+ T cells. TCRdb reanalysed the PCR reads using MiXCR and keeps one entry per CDR3 protein. Of tens of thousands of distinct CDR3 sequences listed, 45% to 55% are singletons. V was cut by 7 bases and J by 5 bases, with 14 bases left in between. Germline loops: CDR1 MNHNS, CDR2 SASEGT. The CDR3 is 13 amino acids. Time point given: late sampling 161 to 241 days after vaccination in three convalescent patients. Treatment noted: approximately 9-day PBMC culture with coronavirus spike peptide pools or control peptides (ViraFEST assay). Via ViraFEST, peptide pools expanded antigen-specific T cells before TCR sequencing.

The material was CD4+ T cells from blood, cultured in vitro, obtained about 7 months after SARS-CoV-2 vaccination. This sequence joins TRBV6-1 and TRBJ2-5; tentatively, D is TRBD2 (6 bases). This sequence was found in a human donor who had recovered from COVID-19. This chain's CDR3 is CASTPPGGETQYF. DNA of the CDR3: TGTGCCAGCACCCCCCCCGGAGGGGAGACCCAGTACTTC.